The source of this T cell receptor beta chain is a study of blood T cell repertoires in COVID-19 (dated by TCRdb to 2020 to 2022). Regarding the complete study: The collaborator samples originated in the United States, Italy and Spain and spanned the acute and convalescent phases of COVID-19. The repertoires were made available in a free public database intended to serve as a resource for research on the immune response to SARS-CoV-2. Where available, HLA class I and class II types were obtained from metadata supplied by the sample provider rather than from assay-based typing. The dataset comprised deeply sampled blood TCRbeta repertoires from subjects exposed to, actively infected with, or recovered from COVID-19. The prospective study material was composed of cDNA or gDNA derived from T cells, B-cell-depleted T cells, or PBMCs. Nearly every sample came with metadata listing a de-identified subject ID, COVID-19 status, age in years and sex. The samples were drawn from the first 160 participants of the ongoing ImmuneRACE study and from some 1,300 subjects provided by 6 global collaborators. Paper-wide results and their limitations: How much clinical and demographic metadata was included differed by source and by participant, and the metadata was provided uncurated.

Compared with germline, V lacks 7 bases and J lacks 4 bases; bases without a gene match: 11. Taken from cysteine to phenylalanine, the CDR3 has 16 residues. Left in the record is the CDR3 DNA by itself, 48 bases read in frame from the first base. TCRbeta CDR3 regions were amplified from genomic DNA using the immunoSEQ Assay, a bias-controlled multiplex PCR. The paper's processing steps were these. The number of nucleated cells in each sample was estimated from the amplification of reference gene primers within the assay. To quantify the absolute abundance of each unique TCRbeta CDR3 rearrangement, sequence reads were collapsed and filtered. For each sample, productive Simpson clonality was calculated as the square root of Simpson's diversity index across productive rearrangements. TCRdb re-hosts the immuneACCESS table, in-frame sequences only. Its copies lack some clones; in the studies checked, an unresolved V gene accounts for under half of them, and the cause for the rest is not known. V and J calls and clone size are as listed in that table; D and trimming were resolved from the DNA. Across this sample there are 350,000 to 450,000 clones, with roughly 90% seen only once. Of the sample, roughly 6.6% is held by the ten largest clones.

At one collaborating source in Seattle, patients were enrolled during active infection and were followed longitudinally through the course of disease. Each collaborating institution followed its own protocols to collect whole blood in K2EDTA tubes. Collaborator samples were shipped for TCRbeta analysis as frozen whole blood, isolated PBMCs, or DNA extracted from either sample type. Regarding this clone: What antigen it recognizes has not been identified. No per-base quality is available; no much larger clone lies one base away.

Input material: peripheral blood. This receptor was identified in a woman in her fifties or sixties with COVID-19, enrolled during active disease. The rearrangement joined TRBV23-1 to TRBJ1-5, and TRBD1 matches 9 of the central bases. TRBV23-1 is flagged as an ORF with uncertain function. The nucleotide sequence is TGCGCCAGCACCACTGGGGCGGGACAGGGAAATCAGCCCCAGCATTTT. This yields the protein CASTTGAGQGNQPQHF.